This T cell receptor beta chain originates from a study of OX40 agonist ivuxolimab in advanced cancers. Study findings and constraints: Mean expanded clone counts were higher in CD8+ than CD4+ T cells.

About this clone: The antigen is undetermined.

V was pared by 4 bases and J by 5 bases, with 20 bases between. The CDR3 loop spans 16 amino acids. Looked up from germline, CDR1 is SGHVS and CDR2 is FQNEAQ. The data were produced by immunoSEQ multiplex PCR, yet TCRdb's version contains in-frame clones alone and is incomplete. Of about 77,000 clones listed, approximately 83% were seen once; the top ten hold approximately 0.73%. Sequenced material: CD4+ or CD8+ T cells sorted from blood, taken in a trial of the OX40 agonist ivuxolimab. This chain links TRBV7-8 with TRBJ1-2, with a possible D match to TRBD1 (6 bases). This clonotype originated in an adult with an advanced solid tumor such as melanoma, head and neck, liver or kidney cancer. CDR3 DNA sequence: TGTGCCAGCAGCTCCCCTAACGGGGGCGCTTATTATGGCTACACCTTC. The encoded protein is CASSSPNGGAYYGYTF. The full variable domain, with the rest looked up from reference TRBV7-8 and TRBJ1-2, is GAGVSQSPRYKVAKRGQDVALRCDPISGHVSLFWYQQALGQGPEFLTYFQNEAQLDKSGLPSDRFFAERPEGSVSTLKIQRTQQEDSAVYLCASSSPNGGAYYGYTFGSGTRLTVV.